This entry lists 27 T cell receptor beta chains sequenced from one sample in a study of T cell clonality in common variable immunodeficiency. The table came from immunoSEQ multiplex PCR; TCRdb's copy has only in-frame clones and leaves some out. The specimen has about 34,000 clones, none found just once. The sample consisted of peripheral blood mononuclear cells. Receptors were obtained from a person aged 18-69 years in good health.

This clone was seen repeatedly, ten times or more. The read gets to within 3 residues of the CDR3 end, and the germline J gene fills in the rest. The chain links TRBV2 to TRBJ2-2; D remains unclear. Germline loops: CDR1 SNHLY, CDR2 FYNNEI. V was shortened by 2 bases and J by 6 bases, with 7 bases between the two germline ends. The CDR3 is 13 amino acids. Incomplete CDR3 DNA: TGTGCCAGCAGTGAATGGGCTTCCGGGGAG. Protein: CASSEWASGE. The whole CDR3 region reads CASSEWASGELFF.

This clone was seen repeatedly, ten times or more. The DNA ends 3 residues before the CDR3 does, and the rest of the CDR3 is filled in from the germline J gene. The chain carries TRBV2 and TRBJ2-3; 10 bases agree with TRBD2. This CDR3 region has 15 residues. Trimming at V came to 3 bases and at J to 3 bases, leaving 3 bases not matched to a gene. Germline V gene lookup returns CDR1 SNHLY and CDR2 FYNNEI. The CDR3 protein is CASSDLAGGTDTQYF. CDR3 DNA, as far as it was read: TGTGCCAGCAGTGACTTAGCGGGGGGTACAGATACG. Using reference TRBV2 and TRBJ2-3 for the parts outside the CDR3, the full variable domain is EPEVTQTPSHQVTQMGQEVILRCVPISNHLYFYWYRQILGQKVEFLVSFYNNEISEKSEIFDDQFSVERPDGSNFTLKIRSTKLEDSAMYFCASSDLAGGTDTQYFGPGTRLTVL.

This clone was detected many times. The DNA ends 3 residues before the CDR3 does, and the rest of the CDR3 is filled in from the germline J gene. J is TRBJ1-5 and V is TRBV6-2 or TRBV6-3; D is possibly TRBD1 (5 bases). Germline V lookup: CDR1 MNHEY, CDR2 SVGEGT. Trimming took 6 bases from V and 0 from J, leaving 15 bases between them. CDR3 size: 16 residues. The CDR3 sequence: CASSPTNRFSNQPQHF. The DNA read from the CDR3 is TGTGCCAGCAGCCCTACGAACAGGTTTAGCAATCAGCCC.

This clone was recorded at least ten times. The CDR3 end is not reached by the read, which stops 3 residues before it; the germline J gene fills it in. This sequence joins TRBV12-3 or TRBV12-4 and TRBJ2-7; D remains ambiguous. This CDR3 is 16 amino acids long. The V end lost 5 bases, the J end lost 4 bases, and 21 bases lay between the germline ends. The DNA read from the CDR3 is TGTGCCAGCAGTCCCTACGCGAAGGGCCGGCGATACGAG. Translation gives CASSPYAKGRRYE. The whole CDR3 region reads CASSPYAKGRRYEQYF.

This clone appeared many times. The CDR3 is cut off 3 residues early in the read; its end comes from the germline J gene. The chain links TRBV5-1 to TRBJ1-3; 8 bases match TRBD1. This CDR3 has 18 amino acids. Germline assignment: CDR1 SGHRS and CDR2 YFSETQ. The V segment lost 3 bases and the J segment 0 bases; nucleotides outside the gene matches: 11. The CDR3 DNA, read in part, is TGCGCCAGCAGCTGGGGGGCGGACAGGGACAACTCTGGAAACACC. Translation gives CASSWGADRDNSGNT. The CDR3 as a whole reads CASSWGADRDNSGNTIYF.

This clone was counted ten times or more. The read terminates 3 residues before the CDR3 end, so the remaining end is supplied by the germline J gene. The chain links TRBV19 to TRBJ2-2, with 8 nucleotides matching TRBD2. The CDR3 has 15 residues. J lost 4 bases, V lost 3 bases, and 4 bases had no gene match. Germline values: CDR1 LNHDA, CDR2 SQIVND (reference sequence). CDR3: CASSIGLAGTGELFF. The covered CDR3 bases are TGTGCCAGTAGTATTGGACTAGCTGGCACCGGGGAG.

At least ten counts were recorded for this clone. The CDR3 end lies 3 residues beyond the end of the read and is filled in from the germline J gene. The chain recombines TRBV20-1 with TRBJ1-1, with D tentatively TRBD1 (6 bases). Trimming shortened V by 7 bases and J by 6 bases, and 18 bases separated the two germline ends. Germline CDR1 DFQATT, CDR2 SNEGSKA (reference sequence). The CDR3 has 13 residues. CDR3 region: CSVIGQNRPEAFF. CDR3 DNA (partial): TGCAGTGTAATTGGACAGAATCGTCCTGAA.

This clone was counted at least ten times. The sequence runs out 3 residues before the end of the CDR3; the remainder is reconstructed from the germline J gene. The chain joins TRBV12-3 or TRBV12-4 to TRBJ1-4; D remains ambiguous. Trimming shortened V by 6 bases and J by 0 bases, and 14 bases separated the two germline ends. The CDR3 loop spans 16 amino acids. This chain's CDR3 is CASSLIGVATNEKLFF. The CDR3 DNA, read in part, is TGTGCCAGCAGCCTAATCGGGGTCGCAACTAATGAAAAA.

This clone was counted many times. Read data end 3 residues before the CDR3 end; the end is taken from the germline J gene. V usage is TRBV6-4 and J usage is TRBJ1-2; possibly TRBD1 for D (5 bases). Germline lookup yields CDR1 MRHNA and CDR2 SNTAGT. This CDR3 contains 13 residues. CDR3 DNA (partial): TGTGCCAGCAGTGACTCGGCAGGGTACGGC. This encodes CASSDSAGYG. The whole CDR3 protein reads CASSDSAGYGYTF.

This clone has ten or more counts. The read ends 3 residues shy of where the CDR3 ends; the end is completed using the germline J gene. The genes are TRBV4-1 and TRBJ2-1; 10 nucleotides align to TRBD2. V gave up 0 bases and J gave up 4 bases; unmatched junction bases: 0. The CDR3 loop spans 15 amino acids. Looked up from germline, CDR1 is MGHRA and CDR2 is YSYEKL. CDR3: CASSQELAGYNEQFF. The CDR3 DNA, read in part, is TGCGCCAGCAGCCAAGAACTAGCGGGGTACAATGAG.

This clone was found many times. The junction and the germline gene differ at one end; a read error may be behind it. The read gets to within 3 residues of the CDR3 end, and the germline J gene fills in the rest. This sequence joins TRBV4-2 and TRBJ2-3, with TRBD2 identical over 10 bases. Germline CDR1 and CDR2: LGHNA and YNFKEQ. The CDR3 contains 17 residues. The CDR3 protein is CASSQERPAGGPDTQYF. The sequenced part of the CDR3 DNA is TGCGCCAGCAGCCAAGAGAGACCAGCGGGGGGGCCGGATACG.

This clone was counted ten times or more. It is likely a read error: a sequence one base away is far more abundant. The CDR3 is cut off 3 residues early in the read; its end comes from the germline J gene. The chain links TRBV7-2 to TRBJ1-2; D might be TRBD1 (6 bases). Looked up from germline, CDR1 is SGHTA and CDR2 is FQGNSA. Deletions cut 4 bases from V and 2 bases from J, with 11 bases between. The CDR3 has 14 amino acids. CDR3 sequence: CASSSYRENYGYTF. The covered CDR3 bases are TGTGCCAGCAGCTCCTACAGGGAGAACTATGGC.

A note on this clone: With the read ending 3 residues before the CDR3 end, the germline J gene is used to fill in that end. The rearrangement joins TRBV30 to TRBJ2-5, with TRBD2 as a possible D gene (5 bases). From germline, CDR1 is GTSNPN and CDR2 SVGIG (reference sequence). CDR3 length equals 13 residues. V gave up 4 bases and J gave up 6 bases, with 15 bases separating them. The CDR3 loop reads CAWNAAGNKTQYF. The covered CDR3 bases are TGTGCCTGGAACGCGGCGGGCAATAAGACC.

This clone was seen ten or more times. The sequence runs out 3 residues before the end of the CDR3; the remainder is reconstructed from the germline J gene. The V gene is TRBV30, the J gene TRBJ2-7, with D unresolved. Trimming pared 4 bases from V and 2 bases from J, leaving 15 bases between. This CDR3 comprises 14 residues. The germline gives CDR1 GTSNPN, CDR2 SVGIG (reference sequence). The CDR3 is CAWMSSDLTYEQYF. The DNA read from the CDR3 is TGTGCCTGGATGTCGAGCGACCTCACCTACGAG.

This clone was observed many times. The CDR3 end is not reached by the read, which stops 3 residues before it; the germline J gene fills it in. The V and J genes are TRBV19 and TRBJ1-1, with D possibly TRBD1 on 5 matching bases. CDR3 length: 13 amino acids. Germline V gene data show CDR1 as LNHDA and CDR2 as SQIVND (reference sequence). Trimming removed 8 bases at V and 5 bases at J, with 15 bases between. The part of the CDR3 DNA that was read is TGTGCCAGTCTCCAGACCCAGGGTACTGAA. Its protein product is CASLQTQGTE. The CDR3 in full is CASLQTQGTEAFF. The full variable domain, in which reference TRBV19 and TRBJ1-1 provide the parts outside the CDR3, is DGGITQSPKYLFRKEGQNVTLSCEQNLNHDAMYWYRQDPGQGLRLIYYSQIVNDFQKGDIAEGYSVSREKKESFPLTVTSAQKNPTAFYLCASLQTQGTEAFFGQGTRLTVV.

This clone was recorded at least ten times. One junction end disagrees with the germline gene, perhaps due to a read error. The DNA ends 3 residues before the CDR3 does, and the rest of the CDR3 is filled in from the germline J gene. The chain carries TRBV4-2 and TRBJ1-6; D might be TRBD1 (6 bases). Per the germline V gene, CDR1 is LGHNA and CDR2 is YNFKEQ. This CDR3 comprises 15 residues. The CDR3 protein is CASSQDRRHNSPLHF. CDR3 DNA, as far as it was read: TGCGCCAGCAGCCAAGACAGGAGGCATAATTCACCC.

Ten or more counts support this clone. The read halts 3 residues ahead of the CDR3 end, with the missing end drawn from the germline J gene. The chain joins TRBV7-2 to TRBJ1-2, with 10 bases lining up with TRBD1. V lost 5 bases and J lost 3; bases outside the gene matches: 6. The CDR3 sequence is 15 residues long. Germline V gene sequence: CDR1 SGHTA, CDR2 FQGNSA. CDR3 protein: CASSPGTGDYYGYTF. Partial CDR3 DNA: TGTGCCAGCAGCCCTGGGACAGGGGATTACTATGGC. Filled out from reference TRBV7-2 and TRBJ1-2, the complete variable domain reads GAGVSQSPSNKVTEKGKDVELRCDPISGHTALYWYRQSLGQGLEFLIYFQGNSAPDKSGLPSDRFSAERTGGSVSTLTIQRTQQEDSAVYLCASSPGTGDYYGYTFGSGTRLTVV.

This clone was counted ten times or more. The read falls 3 residues short of the CDR3 end, and the missing part is taken from the germline J gene. The chain recombines TRBV7-3 with TRBJ2-7; D call uncertain. The germline V gene has CDR1 SGHTA and CDR2 FQGTGA. The CDR3 loop spans 17 amino acids. The V end was cut by 2 bases, the J end by 3 bases, with 20 bases between. The part of the CDR3 DNA that was read is TGTGCCAGCAGCTTACCCCTGGCCCCGCAGTTATTCTACGAG. Protein: CASSLPLAPQLFYE. In full, the CDR3 is CASSLPLAPQLFYEQYF. Full variable domain (outside the CDR3, taken from reference TRBV7-3 and TRBJ2-7): GAGVSQTPSNKVTEKGKYVELRCDPISGHTALYWYRQSLGQGPEFLIYFQGTGAADDSGLPNDRFFAVRPEGSVSTLKIQRTERGDSAVYLCASSLPLAPQLFYEQYFGPGTRLTVT.

The sample holds many counts of this clone. The read ends 3 residues before the CDR3 terminus; that terminus is restored from the germline J gene. This chain joins TRBV18 and TRBJ2-1, with 9 bases matching TRBD1. The germline CDR1 and CDR2 sequences are KGHSH and LQKENI. The CDR3 sequence is 14 residues long. V lost 3 bases and J lost 4; bases outside the gene matches: 1. CDR3 bases read: TGTGCCAGCTCACCGGGACAGGGATACAATGAG. This sequence encodes CASSPGQGYNE. From start to end, the CDR3 is CASSPGQGYNEQFF.

In this sample, this clone turned up many times. The read gets to within 3 residues of the CDR3 end, and the germline J gene fills in the rest. The rearrangement uses TRBV7-3 and TRBJ2-7; D ambiguous. The CDR3 runs to 14 residues. Per germline, CDR1 SGHTA and CDR2 FQGTGA. Trimming pared 5 bases from V and 4 bases from J, leaving 15 bases between. Incomplete CDR3 DNA: TGTGCCAGCAGCCTCAGTGACTCCGGTTACGAG. As protein: CASSLSDSGYE. The full CDR3 reads CASSLSDSGYEQYF.

Concerning this clone: Read data end 3 residues before the CDR3 end; the end is taken from the germline J gene. The V call is TRBV5-1, the J call TRBJ2-1; the match to TRBD2 covers 10 bases. The CDR3 is 17 amino acids. Germline-derived CDR1 and CDR2 are SGHRS and YFSETQ. The ends lost 3 bases at V and 3 bases at J; junction bases unmatched: 9. CDR3 DNA (partial): TGCGCCAGCAGCTCCGAAAGTAGCGGGAGGCTCTACAATGAG. Protein sequence: CASSSESSGRLYNE. The whole CDR3 is CASSSESSGRLYNEQFF.

This clone was detected ten times or more. The read stops 3 residues short of the end of the CDR3; the missing end is completed from the germline J gene. The chain couples TRBV18 to TRBJ2-7; 8 bases line up with TRBD2. The junction had 12 bases not matched to a gene; V was cut back by 6 bases and J by 5 bases. The CDR3 sequence is 15 residues long. Germline V gene sequence: CDR1 KGHSH, CDR2 LQKENI. Here the CDR3 reads CASSLSFSGRDEQYF. The DNA read from the CDR3 is TGTGCCAGCTCCCTCTCGTTCAGCGGGAGAGACGAG.

This clone was detected many times. The CDR3 end lies 3 residues beyond the end of the read and is filled in from the germline J gene. V usage is TRBV5-4 and J usage is TRBJ1-3, with 8 bases identical to TRBD1. Germline CDR1 SGHNT, CDR2 YYREEE (reference sequence). CDR3 size: 14 residues. J was trimmed by 8 bases and V by 4 bases; bases with no gene match: 8. The CDR3 loop is CASSPGQGSYTIYF. CDR3 bases read: TGTGCCAGCAGCCCAGGACAGGGCAGCTACACC.

This clone was detected ten times or more. Sequencing ends 3 residues short of the CDR3 end; the germline J gene provides the rest. The V and J genes are TRBV20-1 and TRBJ1-3, with 8 bases aligning to TRBD1. Per the germline V gene, CDR1 is DFQATT and CDR2 is SNEGSKA (reference sequence). With 0 bases clipped from V and 4 bases from J, the junction kept 11 bases outside the gene matches. The CDR3 covers 17 residues. The sequenced CDR3 bases are TGCAGTGCTAGAGATCGTACATCCCGACAGGGGGGAAACACC. Translation gives CSARDRTSRQGGNT. The full CDR3 protein reads CSARDRTSRQGGNTIYF.

Ten or more counts support this clone. The read comes to an end 3 residues before the CDR3 does, leaving the germline J gene to fill in the end. This rearrangement joins TRBV5-1 to TRBJ2-7; the match to TRBD2 covers 7 bases. Germline CDR1 and CDR2: SGHRS and YFSETQ. The V gene end was trimmed by 6 bases and the J gene end by 3 bases; junction bases not matched to a gene: 12. The CDR3 runs 15 residues. The CDR3 reads CASTRGTTGNYEQYF. The sequenced CDR3 bases are TGCGCCAGCACCCGGGGGACTACGGGGAACTACGAG. Variable domain in full (rest from reference TRBV5-1 and TRBJ2-7): KAGVTQTPRYLIKTRGQQVTLSCSPISGHRSVSWYQQTPGQGLQFLFEYFSETQRNKGNFPGRFSGRQFSNSRSEMNVSTLELGDSALYLCASTRGTTGNYEQYFGPGTRLTVT.

This clone was detected many times. The CDR3 end is not reached by the read, which stops 3 residues before it; the germline J gene fills it in. The V call is TRBV5-1, the J call TRBJ2-7; maybe TRBD1 (5 bases). Trimming removed 4 bases from V and 3 bases from J, with 8 bases in between. This CDR3 contains 12 residues. Germline V lookup: CDR1 SGHRS, CDR2 YFSETQ. CDR3 residues: CASSIDSYEQYF. The CDR3 bases that were read are TGCGCCAGCAGCATCGACAGCTACGAG.

This clone was counted only a few times. The read finishes 3 residues shy of the CDR3 end, and the germline J gene is used to complete it. This rearrangement joins TRBV19 to TRBJ2-5, with a tentative D call TRBD1 (6 bases). The CDR3 totals 15 residues. V was cut by 4 bases and J by 6 bases, with 18 bases left in between. Germline CDR1 is LNHDA and CDR2 is SQIVND (reference sequence). The chain's CDR3 is CASSTGQTINQTQYF. The sequenced CDR3 bases are TGTGCCAGTAGTACGGGACAAACGATAAATCAGACC.